Listed below are T cell receptor beta chains from one sample, sequenced in a study of cytomegalovirus exposure and HLA in healthy donors. Here immunoSEQ multiplex PCR was the method, and the copy in TCRdb shows in-frame clones only, minus some. The profile shows about 98,000 clones, nearly 65% of them singletons. Sequenced material: PBMCs. The source of these receptors is a human donor in good health. Both conserved end residues are part of each CDR3. Each record gives: CDR3 protein, clone size, J gene, V gene. The size entry is marked missing in some rows and otherwise reads once, few, many or a size class.

CDR3: CASSLGHGDEQYF; size: -; J: TRBJ2-7; V: TRBV7-6
CDR3: CAWSGTGLVDTQYF; size: -; J: TRBJ2-3; V: TRBV30
CDR3: CASGQNTDTQYF; size: -; J: TRBJ2-3; V: TRBV5-1
CDR3: CSSSSQGAGYTF; size: -; J: TRBJ1-2; V: TRBV7-9
CDR3: CASTGLSDNEQFF; size: -; J: TRBJ2-1; V: TRBV6-5
CDR3: CASSINIQGAASYNEQFF; size: few; J: TRBJ2-1; V: TRBV19
CDR3: CAWSITTGVSNQPQHF; size: -; J: TRBJ1-5; V: TRBV30
CDR3: CACIGTGDTEAFF; size: once; J: TRBJ1-1; V: TRBV30
CDR3: CASQSTGSLSVSLQETQYF; size: -; J: TRBJ2-5; V: TRBV27
CDR3: CAWNPGHINEKLFF; size: -; J: TRBJ1-4; V: TRBV30
CDR3: CASSFLAGDTLGEQFF; size: -; J: TRBJ2-1; V: TRBV27
CDR3: CASSRSYEQYF; size: -; J: TRBJ2-7; V: TRBV5-8
CDR3: CASRLDSSNQPQHF; size: -; J: TRBJ1-5; V: TRBV6-6
CDR3: CSVEIAGIEYERYF; size: -; J: TRBJ2-7; V: TRBV29-1
CDR3: CASSLGQRVGGYTF; size: -; J: TRBJ1-2; V: TRBV7-2
CDR3: CASSPGTGRADTQYF; size: -; J: TRBJ2-3; V: TRBV19
CDR3: CASSPEGEQFF; size: -; J: TRBJ2-1; V: TRBV7-9
CDR3: CSVSRGQGNTGELFF; size: few; J: TRBJ2-2; V: TRBV29-1
CDR3: CASSSGGNQPQHF; size: -; J: TRBJ1-5; V: TRBV7-8
CDR3: CASFATLNTEAFF; size: -; J: TRBJ1-1; V: TRBV28
CDR3: CASSGDRGYEQYF; size: -; J: TRBJ2-7; V: TRBV2
CDR3: CASSLDSPNYGYTF; size: -; J: TRBJ1-2; V: TRBV7-9
CDR3: CASSLEAGYEQFF; size: -; J: TRBJ2-1; V: TRBV5-5
CDR3: CASSLGTRVDEQFF; size: once; J: TRBJ2-1; V: TRBV13
CDR3: CASSQETGELFF; size: -; J: TRBJ2-2; V: TRBV11-3
CDR3: CAWSSGLVTEAFF; size: few; J: TRBJ1-1; V: TRBV30
CDR3: CASSKWGFGLVQYEQYF; size: once; J: TRBJ2-7; V: TRBV21-1
CDR3: CASSLYDTQYF; size: once; J: TRBJ2-3; V: TRBV7-9
CDR3: CASSWGLWNEKLFF; size: once; J: TRBJ1-4; V: TRBV19
CDR3: CASSRGNEQFF; size: few; J: TRBJ2-1; V: TRBV19
CDR3: CASSESSYNEQFF; size: few; J: TRBJ2-1; V: TRBV19
CDR3: CASSLRDRTTYEQYF; size: -; J: TRBJ2-7; V: TRBV5-1
CDR3: CASSLSPVREKLFF; size: -; J: TRBJ1-4; V: TRBV28
CDR3: CASSSRLAGGEETQYF; size: -; J: TRBJ2-5; V: TRBV7-9
CDR3: CASSDLGSGSGEQYF; size: -; J: TRBJ2-5; V: TRBV10-1
CDR3: CASSGGPYEQYF; size: -; J: TRBJ2-7; V: TRBV30
CDR3: CAWTAGGGTDTQYF; size: -; J: TRBJ2-3; V: TRBV30
CDR3: CASSLAQTYEQYF; size: -; J: TRBJ2-7; V: TRBV5-5
CDR3: CASSFSRYNEQFF; size: -; J: TRBJ2-1; V: TRBV27
CDR3: CASSRFGTASNQPQHF; size: -; J: TRBJ1-5; V: TRBV18
CDR3: CASSDPKWRGLAYEQYF; size: once; J: TRBJ2-7; V: TRBV6-4
CDR3: CASSPPDRISYEQYF; size: -; J: -; V: TRBV18
CDR3: CATSAYRDKAADTQYF; size: -; J: TRBJ2-3; V: TRBV15
CDR3: CASSEQTQTHYEQYF; size: -; J: TRBJ2-7; V: TRBV10-1